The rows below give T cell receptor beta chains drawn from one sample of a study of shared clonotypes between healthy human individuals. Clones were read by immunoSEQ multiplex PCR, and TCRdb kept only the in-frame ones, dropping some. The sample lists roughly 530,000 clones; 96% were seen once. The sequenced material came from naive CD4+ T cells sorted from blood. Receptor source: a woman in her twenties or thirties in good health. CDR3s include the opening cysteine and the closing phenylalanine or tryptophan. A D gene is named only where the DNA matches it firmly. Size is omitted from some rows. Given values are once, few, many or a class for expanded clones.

TGTGCCAGCAAGTTCGGCGAGGCTACCTACGAGCAGTACTTC	CASKFGEATYEQYF	14	once	TRBV6-1	TRBJ2-7	NA
TGTGCCAGCAGTCCGACCTTTTCGGTGGGAAGCGAGCAGTACTTC	CASSPTFSVGSEQYF	15	NA	TRBV27	TRBJ2-7	NA
TGTGCCAGTAGAGGGGACAGGGGCTACAATCAGCCCCAGCATTTT	CASRGDRGYNQPQHF	15	once	TRBV19	TRBJ1-5	TRBD1
TGTGCCAGCTTACTACCCGGGACAGATGGCGGCTACACCTTC	CASLLPGTDGGYTF	14	once	TRBV6-1	TRBJ1-2	TRBD1
TGTGCCAGCAGTTTACGTGGCCTCTCCTACAATGAGCAGTTCTTC	CASSLRGLSYNEQFF	15	NA	TRBV28	TRBJ2-1	NA
TGTGCCAGCAGTTACCGACAGGGGAACTATGGCTACACCTTC	CASSYRQGNYGYTF	14	NA	TRBV28	TRBJ1-2	TRBD1
TGTGCCAGCAGAGAAACAGGGGTATCACCCCTCCACTTT	CASRETGVSPLHF	13	NA	TRBV28	TRBJ1-6	TRBD1
TGTGCCAGCACCAGACAGGGGGGGTCCACTGAAGCTTTCTTT	CASTRQGGSTEAFF	14	NA	TRBV2	TRBJ1-1	TRBD1
TGTGCCAGCAGTCAAGCGGGATCTTACAATGAGCAGTTCTTC	CASSQAGSYNEQFF	14	once	TRBV7-6	TRBJ2-1	TRBD2
TGCGCCAGCAGTGATTCCGACATAGGGACGAACACCGGGGAGCTGTTTTTT	CASSDSDIGTNTGELFF	17	NA	TRBV10-1	TRBJ2-2	NA
TGTGCCAGCAGCCAAGGAGACAGGGGTGTCTACGAGCAGTACTTC	CASSQGDRGVYEQYF	15	NA	TRBV4-2	TRBJ2-7	TRBD1
TGTGCCAGCAGCCCCCGACTAGCGGGTACCTACGAGCAGTACTTC	CASSPRLAGTYEQYF	15	NA	TRBV5-6	TRBJ2-7	TRBD2
TGTGCCAGCAGTTTTGGGGGCAGACAGTACGAGCAGTACTTC	CASSFGGRQYEQYF	14	NA	TRBV28	TRBJ2-7	NA
TGCGCCAGCGGCAAGGGACAAAACCAAGAGACCCAGTACTTC	CASGKGQNQETQYF	14	NA	TRBV5-1	TRBJ2-5	NA
TGTGCCAGCAGAGGAAGCACAGATACGCAGTATTTT	CASRGSTDTQYF	12	NA	TRBV6-5	TRBJ2-3	NA
TGTGCCAGCGGATACGACGAGACAGGGGTTAGCAATCAGCCCCAGCATTTT	CASGYDETGVSNQPQHF	17	once	TRBV28	TRBJ1-5	TRBD1
TGTGCCAGCAGCCCTCGACAGGGTAGGGCGGAGACCCAGTACTTC	CASSPRQGRAETQYF	15	NA	TRBV7-9	TRBJ2-5	TRBD1
TGTGCCAGCAGTGAATCCCCGGCAGGAACCTATGGCTACACCTTC	CASSESPAGTYGYTF	15	NA	TRBV25-1	TRBJ1-2	NA
TGCAGCGTTCTAGTAGGGGAAGGCTATGGCTACACCTTC	CSVLVGEGYGYTF	13	once	TRBV29-1	TRBJ1-2	NA
TGTGCCAGCAGTTCTAGGCGGGGGTCTAGCACAGATACGCAGTATTTT	CASSSRRGSSTDTQYF	16	NA	TRBV6-5	TRBJ2-3	TRBD2
TGTGCCATCAGTGCAATGACTAGCGGGAGGACCAGCTCCTACAATGAGCAGTTCTTC	CAISAMTSGRTSSYNEQFF	19	NA	TRBV10-3	TRBJ2-1	TRBD2
TGCAGCGTGTGGACGCCTTACGCCTACGAGCAGTACTTC	CSVWTPYAYEQYF	13	NA	TRBV29-1	TRBJ2-7	NA
TGCGCCAGCAGTGGGGGGACTAGCGGGAGTTACAATGAGCAGTTCTTC	CASSGGTSGSYNEQFF	16	NA	TRBV5-1	TRBJ2-1	TRBD2
TGTGCCAGCAGTTCTAGCAGCGGGAGGGGGGAGACCCAGTACTTC	CASSSSSGRGETQYF	15	NA	TRBV7-7	TRBJ2-5	TRBD2
TGTGCCAGCAGCCGAATTCAGGAGAATCAGCCCCAGCATTTT	CASSRIQENQPQHF	14	NA	TRBV28	TRBJ1-5	NA
TGTGCCAGCAGCGTAGGCGGCGCGCCTGGCGAGCAGTACTTC	CASSVGGAPGEQYF	14	NA	TRBV9	TRBJ2-7	NA
TGCGCCAGCAGCTTAGGACAGGGGGGAGAGACCCAGTACTTC	CASSLGQGGETQYF	14	NA	TRBV5-1	TRBJ2-5	TRBD1
TGTGCCAGCAGCGGACCCAGCACCGCGGGGCAACTGTTTTTT	CASSGPSTAGQLFF	14	once	TRBV9	TRBJ1-4	NA
TGTGCCAGCAGCTTAGTGGGATTGCCCTACAATGAGCAGTTCTTC	CASSLVGLPYNEQFF	15	NA	TRBV11-2	TRBJ2-1	NA
TGTGCCAGCTCACCACCCGCTAGCGGGAGGTCCCAGGTTCAGTACTTC	CASSPPASGRSQVQYF	16	NA	TRBV18	TRBJ2-4	TRBD2
TGTGCCAGCAGCCGACTAGCGGATTACAATGAGCAGTTCTTC	CASSRLADYNEQFF	14	NA	TRBV6-6	TRBJ2-1	TRBD2
TGCGCCAGCAGCGAGGGAGAAGCGACCAATCAGCCCCAGCATTTT	CASSEGEATNQPQHF	15	NA	TRBV4-1	TRBJ1-5	NA
TGCAGCGCAACAGTTTCTCCGGGACCTGGGTACAATGAGCAGTTCTTC	CSATVSPGPGYNEQFF	16	NA	TRBV29-1	TRBJ2-1	NA
TGTGCCAGCAGTTCAACAGTACGGACAGGGTTTGCCTACAATGAGCAGTTCTTC	CASSSTVRTGFAYNEQFF	18	NA	TRBV28	TRBJ2-1	TRBD1
TGTGCCAGCAGTTCTCCCCGGGAGGGAGACTACGAGCAGTACTTC	CASSSPREGDYEQYF	15	NA	TRBV28	TRBJ2-7	TRBD2
TGTGCCAGTAGTCCCCCGGGGCTGAGGGGTGAAGCTTTCTTT	CASSPPGLRGEAFF	14	NA	TRBV19	TRBJ1-1	NA
TGTGCCACCGTTAGGGGGGTCTCCTACAATGAGCAGTTCTTC	CATVRGVSYNEQFF	14	NA	TRBV7-2	TRBJ2-1	NA
TGTGCCAGCACCTTACACGGCTACAATGAGCAGTTCTTC	CASTLHGYNEQFF	13	NA	TRBV28	TRBJ2-1	NA
TGTGCCAGCAGTCTTATGGGGGCGCAGGACACTGAAGCTTTCTTT	CASSLMGAQDTEAFF	15	NA	TRBV27	TRBJ1-1	NA
TGTGCCAGTAGTATAGGCAGGGCGAGGCCCCAGCATTTT	CASSIGRARPQHF	13	NA	TRBV19	TRBJ1-5	NA
TGTGCCAGCAGTCCGCCCGGCTACACCTTC	CASSPPGYTF	10	NA	TRBV28	TRBJ1-2	NA